The T cell receptor beta chain under discussion was sequenced for a study of vaccination and CD4 T cells after COVID-19. Treatment reported: roughly 10-day PBMC culture with coronavirus spike peptide pools or control peptides (ViraFEST assay). Peptide pools at about 9.7 ug/ml and IL-2 at around 10 IU/ml were added to cultures of roughly 2.2 million PBMCs per well. Sequenced with the Oncomine TCR Beta short-read assay was DNA taken from cultured CD4+ T cells. MiXCR was run by TCRdb on the PCR reads, yielding one entry per CDR3 protein. The data hold some 12,000 distinct CDR3 sequences, with roughly 80% observed a single time. This CDR3 comprises 13 residues. J was trimmed by 11 bases and V by 0 bases; bases with no gene match: 6. Looked up from germline, CDR1 is MNHEY and CDR2 is SVGEGT. About this clonotype itself: Its specificity is not known.

The TCR sequence derives from a human donor who had recovered from COVID-19. The sample consisted of CD4+ T cells from blood, cultured in vitro. This chain uses TRBV6-2 or TRBV6-3 with TRBJ1-1; 7 bases match TRBD1. The CDR3 is CASSYSTGIAAFF. The CDR3 DNA is TGTGCCAGCAGTTACTCGACAGGGATCGCGGCTTTCTTT.